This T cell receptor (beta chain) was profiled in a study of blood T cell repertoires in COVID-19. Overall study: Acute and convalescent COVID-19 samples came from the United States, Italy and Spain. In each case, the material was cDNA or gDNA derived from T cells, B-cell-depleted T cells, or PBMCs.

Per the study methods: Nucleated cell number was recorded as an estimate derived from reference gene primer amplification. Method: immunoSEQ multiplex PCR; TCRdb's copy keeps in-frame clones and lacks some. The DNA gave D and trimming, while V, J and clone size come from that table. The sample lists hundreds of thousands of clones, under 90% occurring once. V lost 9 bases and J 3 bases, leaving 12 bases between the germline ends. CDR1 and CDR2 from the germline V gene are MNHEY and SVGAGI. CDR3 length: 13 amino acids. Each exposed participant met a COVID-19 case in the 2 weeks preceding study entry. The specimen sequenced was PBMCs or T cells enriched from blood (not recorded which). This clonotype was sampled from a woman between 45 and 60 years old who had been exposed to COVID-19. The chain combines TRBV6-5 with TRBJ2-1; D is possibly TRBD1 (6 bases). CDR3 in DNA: TGTGCCAGTCGCCGGGACATCTACAATGAGCAGTTCTTC. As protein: CASRRDIYNEQFF.